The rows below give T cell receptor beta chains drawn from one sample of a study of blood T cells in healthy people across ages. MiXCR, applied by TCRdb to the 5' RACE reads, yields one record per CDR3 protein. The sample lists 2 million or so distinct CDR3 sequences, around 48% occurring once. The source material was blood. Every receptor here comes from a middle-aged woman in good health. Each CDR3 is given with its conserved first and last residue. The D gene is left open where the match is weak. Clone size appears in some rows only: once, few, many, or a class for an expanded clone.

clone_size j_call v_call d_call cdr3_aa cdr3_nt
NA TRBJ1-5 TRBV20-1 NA CSASPARGRNQPQHF TGCAGTGCTAGCCCGGCCCGAGGGCGCAATCAGCCCCAGCATTTT
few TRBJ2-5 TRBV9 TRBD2 CASSGPDLLAGGETQYF TGTGCCAGCAGCGGTCCTGACCTTCTAGCGGGGGGAGAGACCCAGTACTTC
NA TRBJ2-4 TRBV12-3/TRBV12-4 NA CASSIQKHGIAKNIQYF TGTGCCAGCAGTATACAGAAACACGGAATAGCCAAAAACATTCAGTACTTC
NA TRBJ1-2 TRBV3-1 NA CASSQDWGTESFQNYGYTF TGTGCCAGCAGCCAAGATTGGGGCACAGAGAGCTTTCAAAACTATGGCTACACCTTC
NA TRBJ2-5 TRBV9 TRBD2 CASSVSGLSGGTRETQYF TGTGCCAGCAGCGTCAGCGGCCTTAGCGGGGGGACTCGAGAGACCCAGTACTTC
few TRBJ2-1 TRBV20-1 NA CSAVKRGSEQFF TGCAGTGCTGTAAAAAGGGGGAGTGAGCAGTTCTTC
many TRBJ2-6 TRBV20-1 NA CSGVGGSGANVLTF TGCAGTGGCGTCGGGGGCTCTGGGGCCAACGTCCTGACTTTC
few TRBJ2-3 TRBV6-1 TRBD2 CASSSLAGADTQYF TGTGCCAGCAGTTCCTTAGCGGGTGCAGATACGCAGTATTTT
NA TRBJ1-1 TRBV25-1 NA CASTLGGRTEAFF TGTGCCAGCACCTTGGGGGGTCGCACTGAAGCTTTCTTT
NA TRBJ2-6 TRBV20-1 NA CSAFAAAASSGANVLTF TGCAGTGCTTTTGCGGCTGCAGCCAGCTCTGGGGCCAACGTCCTGACTTTC
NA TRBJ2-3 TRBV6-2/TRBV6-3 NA CASSYLGAVTDTQYF TGTGCCAGCAGTTACCTCGGGGCCGTCACAGATACGCAGTATTTT
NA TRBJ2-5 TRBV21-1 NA CASKGFKYQETQYF TGTGCCAGCAAGGGGTTCAAGTACCAAGAGACCCAGTACTTC
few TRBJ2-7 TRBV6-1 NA CASSYTGTQYEQYF TGTGCCAGCAGCTACACCGGGACACAATACGAGCAGTACTTC
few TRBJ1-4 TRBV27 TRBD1 CASSAPGQGNEKLFF TGTGCCAGCAGTGCCCCGGGACAGGGGAATGAAAAACTGTTTTTT
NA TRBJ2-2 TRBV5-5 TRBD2 CASSRGLAGSNTGELFF TGTGCCAGCAGCCGGGGACTAGCGGGCTCTAACACCGGGGAGCTGTTTTTT
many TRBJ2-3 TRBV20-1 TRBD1 CSAPDNRGRADTQYF TGCAGTGCTCCCGATAACAGGGGGCGAGCAGATACGCAGTATTTT
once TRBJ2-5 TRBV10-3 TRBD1 CAIRTGTGAKETQYF TGTGCCATCAGGACCGGGACAGGGGCGAAAGAGACCCAGTACTTC
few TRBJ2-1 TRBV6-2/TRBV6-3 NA CASSYSEKGWEQFF TGTGCCAGCAGTTACTCGGAGAAGGGTTGGGAGCAGTTCTTC
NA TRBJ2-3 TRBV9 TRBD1 CASSVGDRFSTDTQYF TGTGCCAGCAGCGTAGGGGACAGGTTCAGCACAGATACGCAGTATTTT
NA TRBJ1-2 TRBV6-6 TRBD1 CASSYGSTGKGYGYTF TGTGCCAGCAGTTACGGCTCGACAGGGAAGGGCTATGGCTACACCTTC